The 15 T cell receptor beta chains below come from one sample, sequenced in a study of CD8 T cells in Susac syndrome. The RNA, about 0.45 to 1 ug, was put through reverse transcription using random hexamers. TCRdb reprocessed the immunoSEQ multiplex PCR reads with MiXCR, giving one entry per CDR3 protein. The sample includes 65,000 to 80,000 distinct CDR3 sequences, about 91% of them seen just once. The sample consisted of CD8+ T cells from PBMCs. The receptors here all came from a human donor with multiple sclerosis.

This chain uses TRBV5-1 with TRBJ2-7; tentatively, D is TRBD1 or TRBD2 (5 bases each). The CDR3 sequence is 13 residues long. Trimming stripped 0 bases from V and 6 bases from J, with 10 bases between. The germline CDR1 and CDR2 sequences are SGHRS and YFSETQ. CDR3 amino acids: CASSLGDASEQYF. The DNA for the CDR3 is TGCGCCAGCAGCTTGGGGGACGCCTCCGAGCAGTACTTC.

A single count supports this clonotype. The rearrangement uses TRBV5-1 and TRBJ2-1; 10 positions agree with TRBD2. CDR1 and CDR2 (germline): SGHRS, YFSETQ. Trimming removed 6 bases from V and 3 bases from J; junction bases left unmatched: 9. The CDR3 is made up of 16 amino acids. CDR3: CASKPFRLAGYNEQFF. The CDR3 coding sequence is TGCGCCAGCAAACCATTTCGACTAGCGGGCTACAATGAGCAGTTCTTC.

The sample holds one count of this clonotype. The chain's CDR3 is CASSPPGGTGYNEQFF. The CDR3 DNA sequence: TGTGCCAGCAGCCCCCCAGGGGGTACGGGATACAATGAGCAGTTCTTC. The chain combines TRBV9 with TRBJ2-1; 7 bases match TRBD1. After removal of 4 bases from V and 4 bases from J, the junction contained 11 bases not matched to a gene. Germline V gene lookup returns CDR1 SGDLS and CDR2 YYNGEE. The CDR3 is 16 amino acids. Supplemented by reference TRBV9 and TRBJ2-1, the full variable domain reads DSGVTQTPKHLITATGQRVTLRCSPRSGDLSVYWYQQSLDQGLQFLIQYYNGEERAKGNILERFSAQQFPDLHSELNLSSLELGDSALYFCASSPPGGTGYNEQFFGPGTRLTVL.

V usage is TRBV5-4 and J usage is TRBJ2-1; 8 nucleotides match TRBD1. Germline values: CDR1 SGHNT, CDR2 YYREEE (reference sequence). V was clipped by 2 bases and J by 4 bases; unmatched bases: 5. The CDR3 extends over 15 amino acids. As DNA, the CDR3 is TGTGCCAGCAGCTTACCCGGGACAGGATACAATGAGCAGTTCTTC. Translation gives CASSLPGTGYNEQFF.

This clonotype was seen more than once but under ten times. The CDR3: CASAESTDTQYF. In nucleotides, the CDR3 is TGTGCCAGCGCTGAATCCACAGATACGCAGTATTTT. The chain joins TRBV6-2 or TRBV6-3 to TRBJ2-3; D unresolved. This CDR3 spans 12 amino acids. Per germline, CDR1 MNHEY and CDR2 SVGEGT. V was clipped by 8 bases and J by 2 bases, with 8 bases between them.

The chain carries TRBV5-6 and TRBJ2-1; TRBD1 matches at 9 bases. The CDR3 extends over 15 amino acids. Germline V CDR1 and CDR2: SGHDT, YYEEEE. J was trimmed by 3 bases and V by 4 bases; bases with no gene match: 5. Here the CDR3 DNA reads TGTGCCAGCAGCCCCGGGACAGGGATCTACAATGAGCAGTTCTTC. This encodes CASSPGTGIYNEQFF.

The chain joins TRBV20-1 to TRBJ2-6; no reliable D call. Germline V gene data show CDR1 as DFQATT and CDR2 as SNEGSKA (reference sequence). Trimming took off 6 bases at V and 2 bases at J, with 11 bases between the two ends. The CDR3 has 14 amino acids. CDR3 coding DNA: TGCAGTGCCGGCACACCGGCTGGGGCCAACGTCCTGACTTTC. It translates to CSAGTPAGANVLTF.

This clonotype showed up just once. The chain employs TRBV7-6 and TRBJ1-2, with 9 bases fitting TRBD1. V trimming: 5 bases; J trimming: 8 bases; junction bases outside the gene matches: 9. The CDR3 sequence is 14 residues long. Germline-derived CDR1 and CDR2 are SGHVS and FNYEAQ. CDR3 sequence reads: CASSPSGTGQGYTF. The CDR3 coding sequence is TGTGCCAGCAGCCCCTCCGGGACAGGGCAAGGCTACACCTTC. The complete variable domain, with remaining parts taken from reference TRBV7-6 and TRBJ1-2, reads GAGVSQSPRYKVTKRGQDVALRCDPISGHVSLYWYRQALGQGPEFLTYFNYEAQQDKSGLPNDRFSAERPEGSISTLTIQRTEQRDSAMYRCASSPSGTGQGYTFGSGTRLTVV.

The chain is built from TRBV27 and TRBJ2-1; TRBD1 aligns across 8 bases. CDR1 is MNHEY, CDR2 SMNVEV, per germline (reference sequence). This CDR3 has 15 residues. With V trimmed by 7 bases and J by 10 bases, 15 bases remained unmatched. DNA for the CDR3: TGTGCCAGCATGCCCCGACGGCAGGGGGCCTTAGAGCAGTTCTTC. Translating gives CASMPRRQGALEQFF.

V is TRBV7-8 and J is TRBJ2-1; 8 bases line up with TRBD2. This CDR3 is built from 14 residues. V gave up 4 bases and J gave up 8 bases; unmatched junction bases: 7. Germline-derived CDR1 and CDR2 are SGHVS and FQNEAQ. The DNA for the CDR3 is TGTGCCAGCAGCTATCAGCGGGAGTTGGATGAGCAGTTCTTC. Translated, it gives CASSYQRELDEQFF.

The chain employs TRBV12-3 or TRBV12-4 and TRBJ1-5, with 9 bases that match TRBD1. J lost 6 bases, V lost 7 bases, and 7 bases had no gene match. This CDR3 contains 14 residues. The CDR3 here is CASTTGTGSQPQHF. CDR3 DNA sequence: TGTGCCAGCACCACCGGGACAGGGAGTCAGCCCCAGCATTTT.

The V and J genes are TRBV4-3 and TRBJ1-1, with D hard to call. CDR3 length: 12 residues. V lost 2 bases to trimming and J lost 2 bases, with 3 bases between them. Germline lookup yields CDR1 LGHNA and CDR2 YSLEER. This CDR3 is CASSQTNTEAFF. The CDR3 DNA sequence: TGCGCCAGCAGCCAAACTAACACTGAAGCTTTCTTT.

This clonotype was found once. The chain combines TRBV13 with TRBJ1-5; D possibly corresponds to TRBD1 (5 bases). V was clipped by 5 bases and J by 5 bases, with 10 bases between them. Per the germline V gene, CDR1 is PRHDT and CDR2 is FYEKMQ (reference sequence). The CDR3 has 13 residues. CDR3 coding DNA: TGTGCCAGCAGCCAGGGCCGCTATCAGCCCCAGCATTTT. Encoded protein: CASSQGRYQPQHF. Together with reference TRBV13 and TRBJ1-5, the CDR3 gives the full variable domain: AAGVIQSPRHLIKEKRETATLKCYPIPRHDTVYWYQQGPGQDPQFLISFYEKMQSDKGSIPDRFSAQQFSDYHSELNMSSLELGDSALYFCASSQGRYQPQHFGDGTRLSIL.

The chain links TRBV7-9 to TRBJ2-7; D perhaps matches TRBD1 (6 bases). The CDR3 consists of 14 residues. Germline loops: CDR1 SEHNR, CDR2 FQNEAQ (reference sequence). V gave up 4 bases and J gave up 2 bases, with 12 bases separating them. The CDR3: CASSSRTETYEQYF. CDR3 nucleotide sequence: TGTGCCAGCAGCTCCAGGACAGAAACCTACGAGCAGTACTTC.

The chain is built from TRBV7-2 and TRBJ1-1; D might be TRBD1 (5 bases). CDR1 and CDR2 from the germline V gene are SGHTA and FQGNSA. The length of the CDR3 is 11 residues. V lost 6 bases, J lost 11 bases, and 13 bases lay in between. The CDR3 nucleotides are TGTGCCAGCAGAATCGCAGGGTTGGCTTTCTTT. Its protein product is CASRIAGLAFF.